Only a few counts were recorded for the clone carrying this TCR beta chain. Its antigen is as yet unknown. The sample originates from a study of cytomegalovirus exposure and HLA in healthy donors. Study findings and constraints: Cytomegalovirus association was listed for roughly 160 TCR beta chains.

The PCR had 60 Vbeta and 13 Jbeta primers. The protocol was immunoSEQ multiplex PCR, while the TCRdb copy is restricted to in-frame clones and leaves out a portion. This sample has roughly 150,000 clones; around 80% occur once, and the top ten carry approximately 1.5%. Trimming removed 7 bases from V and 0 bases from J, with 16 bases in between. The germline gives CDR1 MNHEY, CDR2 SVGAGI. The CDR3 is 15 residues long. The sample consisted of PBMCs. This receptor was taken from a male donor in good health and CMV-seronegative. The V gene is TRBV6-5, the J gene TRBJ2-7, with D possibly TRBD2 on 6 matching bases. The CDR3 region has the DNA TGTGCCAGCAAAGGGACTCCGCCGAGCTCCTACGAGCAGTACTTC. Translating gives CASKGTPPSSYEQYF.